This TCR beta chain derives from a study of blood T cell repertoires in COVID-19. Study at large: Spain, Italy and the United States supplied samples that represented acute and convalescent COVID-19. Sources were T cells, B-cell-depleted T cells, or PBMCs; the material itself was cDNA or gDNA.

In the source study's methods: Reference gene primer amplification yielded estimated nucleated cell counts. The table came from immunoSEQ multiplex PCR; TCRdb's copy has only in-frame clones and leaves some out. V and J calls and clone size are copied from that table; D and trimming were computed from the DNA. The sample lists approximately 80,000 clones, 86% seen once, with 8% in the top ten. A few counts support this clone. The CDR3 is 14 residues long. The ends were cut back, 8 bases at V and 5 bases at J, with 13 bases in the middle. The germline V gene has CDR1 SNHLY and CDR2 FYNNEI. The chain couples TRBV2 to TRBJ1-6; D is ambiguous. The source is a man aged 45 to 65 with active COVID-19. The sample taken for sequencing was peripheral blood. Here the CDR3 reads CASCYGGDNSPLHF. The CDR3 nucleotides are TGTGCCAGCTGTTACGGCGGTGATAATTCACCCCTCCACTTT.